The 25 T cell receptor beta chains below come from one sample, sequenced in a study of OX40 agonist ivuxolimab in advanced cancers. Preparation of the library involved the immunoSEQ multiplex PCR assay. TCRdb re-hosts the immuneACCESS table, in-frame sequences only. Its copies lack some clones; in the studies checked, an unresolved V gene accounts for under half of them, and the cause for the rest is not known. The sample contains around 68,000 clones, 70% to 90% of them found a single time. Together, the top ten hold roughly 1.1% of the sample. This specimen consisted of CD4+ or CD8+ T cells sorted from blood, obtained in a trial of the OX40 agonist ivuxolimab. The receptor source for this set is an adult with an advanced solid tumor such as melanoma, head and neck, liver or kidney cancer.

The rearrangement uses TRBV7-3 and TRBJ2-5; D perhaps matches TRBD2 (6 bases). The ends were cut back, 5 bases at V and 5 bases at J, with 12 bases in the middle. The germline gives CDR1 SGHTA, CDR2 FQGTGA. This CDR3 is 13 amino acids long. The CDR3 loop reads CASSRLGRETQYF. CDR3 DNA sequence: TGTGCCAGCAGCCGACTGGGGAGGGAGACCCAGTACTTC.

CDR3 sequence (DNA): TGTGCCAGCAGCTTAGGGGTAGCCGGGAATGAGCAGTTCTTC. Translated, it gives CASSLGVAGNEQFF. This rearrangement joins TRBV11-3 to TRBJ2-1; no definite D call. The V end was cut by 1 base, the J end by 7 bases, with 11 bases between. The CDR3 consists of 14 residues. Germline lookup yields CDR1 SGHNT and CDR2 YENEEA. Full variable domain (outside the CDR3, taken from reference TRBV11-3 and TRBJ2-1): EAGVVQSPRYKIIEKKQPVAFWCNPISGHNTLYWYLQNLGQGPELLIRYENEEAVDDSQLPKDRFSAERLKGVDSTLKIQPAELGDSAVYLCASSLGVAGNEQFFGPGTRLTVL.

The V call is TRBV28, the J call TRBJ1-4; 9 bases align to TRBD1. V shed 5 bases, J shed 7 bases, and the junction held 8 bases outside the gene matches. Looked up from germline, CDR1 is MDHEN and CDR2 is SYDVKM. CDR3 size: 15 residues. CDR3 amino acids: CASSTTGGTGEKLFF. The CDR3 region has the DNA TGTGCCAGCAGTACCACAGGGGGCACCGGTGAAAAACTGTTTTTT.

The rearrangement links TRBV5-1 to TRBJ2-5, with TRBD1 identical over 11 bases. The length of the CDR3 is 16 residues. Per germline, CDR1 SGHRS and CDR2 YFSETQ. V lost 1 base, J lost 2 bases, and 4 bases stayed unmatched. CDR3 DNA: TGCGCCAGCAGCTTGTCCGGACAGGGGGCTCAAGAGACCCAGTACTTC. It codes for CASSLSGQGAQETQYF.

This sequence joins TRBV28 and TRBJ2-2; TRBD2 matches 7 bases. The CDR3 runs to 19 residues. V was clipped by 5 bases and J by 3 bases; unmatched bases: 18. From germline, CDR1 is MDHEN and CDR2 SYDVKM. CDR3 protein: CASSPRDYKSSGDTGELFF. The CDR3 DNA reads TGTGCCAGCAGTCCGCGGGACTATAAATCTTCCGGGGACACCGGGGAGCTGTTTTTT. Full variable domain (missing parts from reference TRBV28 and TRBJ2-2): DVKVTQSSRYLVKRTGEKVFLECVQDMDHENMFWYRQDPGLGLRLIYFSYDVKMKEKGDIPEGYSVSREKKERFSLILESASTNQTSMYLCASSPRDYKSSGDTGELFFGEGSRLTVL.

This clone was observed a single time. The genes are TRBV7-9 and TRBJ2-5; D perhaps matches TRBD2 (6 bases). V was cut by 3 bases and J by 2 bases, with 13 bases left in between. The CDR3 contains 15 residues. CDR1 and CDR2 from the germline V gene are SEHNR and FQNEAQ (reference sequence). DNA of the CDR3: TGTGCCAGCAGCTTGGGGGGACTGGGACAAGAGACCCAGTACTTC. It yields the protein CASSLGGLGQETQYF.

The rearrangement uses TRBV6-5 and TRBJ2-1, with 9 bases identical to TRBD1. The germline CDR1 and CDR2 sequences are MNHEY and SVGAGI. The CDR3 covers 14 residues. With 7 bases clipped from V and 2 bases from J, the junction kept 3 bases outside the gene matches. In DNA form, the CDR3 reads TGTGCCAGCAAAGGGACAGGGACCTACAATGAGCAGTTCTTC. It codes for CASKGTGTYNEQFF.

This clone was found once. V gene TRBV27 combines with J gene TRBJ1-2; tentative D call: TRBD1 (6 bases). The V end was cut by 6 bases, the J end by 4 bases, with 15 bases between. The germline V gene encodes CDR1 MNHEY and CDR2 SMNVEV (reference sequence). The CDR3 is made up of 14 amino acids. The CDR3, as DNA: TGTGCCAGCAGAAGGGGGGGGACTCTCTATGGCTACACCTTC. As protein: CASRRGGTLYGYTF.

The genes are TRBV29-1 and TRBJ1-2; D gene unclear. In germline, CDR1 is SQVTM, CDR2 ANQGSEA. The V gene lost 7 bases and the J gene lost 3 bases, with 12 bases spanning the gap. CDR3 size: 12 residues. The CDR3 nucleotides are TGCAGCGGTCCGGTCAGGTACTATGGCTACACCTTC. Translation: CSGPVRYYGYTF.

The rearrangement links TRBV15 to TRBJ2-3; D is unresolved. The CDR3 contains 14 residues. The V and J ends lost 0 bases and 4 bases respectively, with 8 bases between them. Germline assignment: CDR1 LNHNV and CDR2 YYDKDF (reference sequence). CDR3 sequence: CATSREATSDTQYF. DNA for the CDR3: TGTGCCACCAGCAGAGAGGCTACCTCAGATACGCAGTATTTT.

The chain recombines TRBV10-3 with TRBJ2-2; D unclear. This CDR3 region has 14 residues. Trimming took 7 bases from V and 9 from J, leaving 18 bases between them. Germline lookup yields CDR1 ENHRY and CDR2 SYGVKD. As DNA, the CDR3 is TGTGCCATCACCCCCGGGCCCTTAGGGCGGGAGCTGTTTTTT. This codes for CAITPGPLGRELFF.

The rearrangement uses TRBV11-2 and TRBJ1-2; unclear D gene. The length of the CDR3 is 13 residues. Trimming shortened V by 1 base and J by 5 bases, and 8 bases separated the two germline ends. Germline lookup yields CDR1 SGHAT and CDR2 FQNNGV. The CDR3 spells CASSLGSGYGYTF. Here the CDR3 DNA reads TGTGCCAGCAGCTTAGGGTCTGGTTATGGCTACACCTTC.

The CDR3: CASSLADRGTEAFF. DNA for the CDR3: TGTGCCAGCAGCTTGGCGGACAGGGGCACTGAAGCTTTCTTT. V is TRBV5-4 and J is TRBJ1-1; 9 nucleotides align to TRBD1. The CDR3 extends over 14 amino acids. Germline V gene data show CDR1 as SGHNT and CDR2 as YYREEE (reference sequence). V gave up 0 bases and J gave up 4 bases; unmatched junction bases: 1. The variable domain in full, with the rest retrieved from reference TRBV5-4 and TRBJ1-1, is ETGVTQSPTHLIKTRGQQVTLRCSSQSGHNTVSWYQQALGQGPQFIFQYYREEENGRGNFPPRFSGLQFPNYSSELNVNALELDDSALYLCASSLADRGTEAFFGQGTRLTVV.

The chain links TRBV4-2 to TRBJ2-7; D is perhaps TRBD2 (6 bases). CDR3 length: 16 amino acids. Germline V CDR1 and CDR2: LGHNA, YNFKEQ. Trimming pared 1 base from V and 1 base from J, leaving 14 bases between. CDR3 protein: CASSQGSGVLSYEQYF. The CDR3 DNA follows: TGTGCCAGCAGCCAAGGGTCGGGGGTACTTTCCTACGAGCAGTACTTC.

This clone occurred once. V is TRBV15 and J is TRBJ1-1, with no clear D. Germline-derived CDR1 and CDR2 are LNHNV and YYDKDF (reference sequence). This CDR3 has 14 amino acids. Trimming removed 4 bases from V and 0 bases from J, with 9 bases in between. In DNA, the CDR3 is TGTGCCACCAGCATTCGAGGGATGAACACTGAAGCTTTCTTT. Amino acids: CATSIRGMNTEAFF.

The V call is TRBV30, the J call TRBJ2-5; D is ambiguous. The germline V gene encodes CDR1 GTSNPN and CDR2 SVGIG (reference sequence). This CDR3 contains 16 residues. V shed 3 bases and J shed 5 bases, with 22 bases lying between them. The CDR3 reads CAWSPFYSQVFETQYF. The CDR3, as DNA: TGTGCCTGGAGCCCCTTCTACAGCCAAGTTTTCGAGACCCAGTACTTC.

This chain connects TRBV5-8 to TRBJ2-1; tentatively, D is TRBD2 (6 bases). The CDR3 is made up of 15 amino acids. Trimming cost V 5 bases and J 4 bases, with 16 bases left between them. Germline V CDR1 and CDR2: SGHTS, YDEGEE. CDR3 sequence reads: CASSYTPGDYNEQFF. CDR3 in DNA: TGTGCCAGCAGTTATACACCGGGAGATTACAATGAGCAGTTCTTC.

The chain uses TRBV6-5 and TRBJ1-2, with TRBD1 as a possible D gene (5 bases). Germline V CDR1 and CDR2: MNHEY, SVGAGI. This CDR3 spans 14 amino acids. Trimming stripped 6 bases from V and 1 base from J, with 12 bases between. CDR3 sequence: CASSERQLNYGYTF. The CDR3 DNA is TGTGCCAGCAGCGAAAGACAGCTTAACTATGGCTACACCTTC.

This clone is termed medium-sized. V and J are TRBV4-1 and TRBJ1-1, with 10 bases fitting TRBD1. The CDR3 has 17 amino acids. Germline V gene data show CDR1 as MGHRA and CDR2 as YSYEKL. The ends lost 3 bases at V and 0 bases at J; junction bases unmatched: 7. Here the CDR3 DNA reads TGCGCCAGCAGCCATGGACAGGGGGACCGGTTGAACACTGAAGCTTTCTTT. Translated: CASSHGQGDRLNTEAFF.

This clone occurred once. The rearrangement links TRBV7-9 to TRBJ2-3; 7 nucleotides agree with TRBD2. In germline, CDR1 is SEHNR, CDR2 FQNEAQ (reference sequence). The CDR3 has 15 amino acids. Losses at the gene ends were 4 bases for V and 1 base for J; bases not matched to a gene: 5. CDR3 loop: CASSSTSDRTDTQYF. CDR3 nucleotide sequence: TGTGCCAGCAGCTCAACTAGCGACCGCACAGATACGCAGTATTTT.

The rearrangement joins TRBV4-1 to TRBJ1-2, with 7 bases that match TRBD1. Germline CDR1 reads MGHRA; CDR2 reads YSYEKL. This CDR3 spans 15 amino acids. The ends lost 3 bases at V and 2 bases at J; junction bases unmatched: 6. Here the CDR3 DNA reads TGCGCCAGCAGCCAGCAGGGGGGTGTAAACTATGGCTACACCTTC. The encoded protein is CASSQQGGVNYGYTF.

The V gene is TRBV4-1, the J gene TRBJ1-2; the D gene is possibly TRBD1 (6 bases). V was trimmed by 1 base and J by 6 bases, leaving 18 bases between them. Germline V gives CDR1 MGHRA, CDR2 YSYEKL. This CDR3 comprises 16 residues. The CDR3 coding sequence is TGCGCCAGCAGCCAAGGTTCTTGGGGGGGGCGAGATGGCTACACCTTC. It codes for CASSQGSWGGRDGYTF.

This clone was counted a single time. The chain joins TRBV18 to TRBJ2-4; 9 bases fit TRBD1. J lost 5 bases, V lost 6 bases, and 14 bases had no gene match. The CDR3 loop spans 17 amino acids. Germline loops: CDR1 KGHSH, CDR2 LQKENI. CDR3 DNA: TGTGCCAGCTCCTACAGGGGGCCGACTAGTATTGAAAACATTCAGTACTTC. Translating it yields CASSYRGPTSIENIQYF.

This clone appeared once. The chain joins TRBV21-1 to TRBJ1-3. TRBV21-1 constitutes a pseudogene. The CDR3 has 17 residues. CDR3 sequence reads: CASILGGEAYSGNTIYF. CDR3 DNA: TGTGCCAGCATCCTAGGGGGGGAAGCCTACTCTGGAAACACCATATATTTT.

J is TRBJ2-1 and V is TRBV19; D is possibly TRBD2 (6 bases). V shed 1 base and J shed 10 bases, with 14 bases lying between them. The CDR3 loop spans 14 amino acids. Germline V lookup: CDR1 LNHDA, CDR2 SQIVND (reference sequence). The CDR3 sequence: CASSIGGKIWEQFF. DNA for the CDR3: TGTGCCAGTAGTATAGGCGGGAAGATCTGGGAGCAGTTCTTC.